Presented here are 3 T cell receptor beta chains from one specimen sequenced in a study of T cell changes during pregnancy in multiple sclerosis. Assay used: immunoSEQ multiplex PCR; TCRdb lists only in-frame clones, some missing. This table has about 56,000 clones, around nine tenths appearing once. Sequencing was performed on peripheral blood from another person, used as feeder cells. All receptors come from a human donor whose cells served as feeder cells for cultures in a pregnancy study.

This clone appeared a few times. The rearrangement links TRBV7-9 to TRBJ1-3, with D hard to call. The CDR3 contains 15 residues. Trimming took off 4 bases at V and 2 bases at J, with 12 bases between the two ends. CDR1 and CDR2 (germline): SEHNR, FQNEAQ (reference sequence). CDR3 nucleotide sequence: TGTGCCAGCAGCTACGCGCCCCTTGCTGGAAACACCATATATTTT. Its protein product is CASSYAPLAGNTIYF.

V usage is TRBV10-3 and J usage is TRBJ1-2; unclear D gene. The CDR3 sequence is 12 residues long. CDR1 is ENHRY, CDR2 SYGVKD, per germline. Trimming took off 3 bases at V and 1 base at J, with 3 bases between the two ends. CDR3 bases: TGTGCCATCAGTGACAATAACTATGGCTACACCTTC. This sequence encodes CAISDNNYGYTF.

The chain is built from TRBV5-1 and TRBJ2-2; a possible D gene is TRBD2 (5 bases). With 0 bases removed from V and 0 bases from J, the gap between germline ends came to 6 bases. CDR3 size: 15 residues. The germline V gene encodes CDR1 SGHRS and CDR2 YFSETQ. The CDR3 DNA reads as TGCGCCAGCAGCTTGGCGGGGACGAACACCGGGGAGCTGTTTTTT. Translated: CASSLAGTNTGELFF.